The entry below gives a single T cell receptor beta chain sequence along with its context. The antigen it binds to is not known. No clone much larger than this one lies a single base away; base qualities are absent. This sample is drawn from a study of blood T cell repertoires in COVID-19 (dated by TCRdb to between 2020 and 2021). About the full investigation: The collaborator samples originated in the United States, Italy and Spain and spanned the acute and convalescent phases of COVID-19. The material from the prospective study consisted of cDNA or gDNA derived from T cells, B-cell-depleted T cells, or PBMCs. Deeply sampled blood TCRbeta repertoires from subjects exposed to, actively infected with, or recovered from COVID-19 were included in the dataset. The repertoires were released in a freely available public database meant as a resource for research on the immune response to SARS-CoV-2. Samples were obtained from the ongoing ImmuneRACE study (first 160 participants) and from 1,254 subjects provided by 6 global collaborators. Sample metadata almost always included a de-identified subject ID, COVID-19 status, age in years and sex. Where HLA class I and class II types were available, the types were taken from metadata supplied by the sample provider, not from assay-based typing.

The immunoSEQ Assay, a bias-controlled multiplex PCR, was used to amplify TCRbeta CDR3 regions from genomic DNA. Processing in the source paper ran as follows. Within the assay, amplification of reference gene primers was used to estimate how many nucleated cells each sample contained. To quantify the absolute abundance of each unique TCRbeta CDR3 rearrangement, sequence reads were collapsed and filtered. For each sample, productive Simpson clonality was calculated as the square root of Simpson's diversity index over productive rearrangements. The clones in this table, taken by TCRdb from immuneACCESS, are in-frame only. Not every clone is retained; where verified, under half of the shortfall comes from an unresolved V gene, and the cause of the rest is unknown. That table supplies the V and J calls and clone size; D and trimming were determined from the DNA. The sample includes 150,000 to 200,000 clones, with about 82% observed a single time. The ten largest clones represent about 6.5% of the sample.

Overall study results and their limits: The quantity of clinical and demographic metadata differed by source and by participant and was supplied without curation.

Whole blood was collected in K2EDTA tubes by collaborating institutions according to the institutions' own protocols. For TCRbeta analysis, collaborator samples were shipped as frozen whole blood, as isolated PBMCs, or as DNA extracted from either sample type. Cut back by 3 bases and 3 bases, the V and J ends lie 12 bases apart. In the germline V gene (reference sequence), CDR1 corresponds to LNHDA and CDR2 to SQIVND. Counted from cysteine to phenylalanine, this CDR3 has 15 amino acids. Of all the DNA, just the CDR3 is kept, 45 bases in frame from base 1. This TCR derives from a man between 65 and 80 years old with active or convalescent COVID-19. Input material: peripheral blood. The rearrangement joined TRBV19 to TRBJ2-1; TRBD1 is possibly the D segment (6 matching bases). The CDR3 in this case is CASSIGQGHYNEQFF. DNA sequence: TGTGCCAGTAGTATCGGGCAGGGACACTACAATGAGCAGTTCTTC.